These 29 T cell receptor beta chains were all obtained from the same sample, sequenced in a study of blood T cell repertoires in COVID-19. TCRdb's copy holds only in-frame clones and misses some; the assay was immunoSEQ multiplex PCR. The sample lists about 280,000 clones, roughly 89% occurring once. The specimen sequenced was peripheral blood. The receptor source for this set is a woman aged 30 to 39 with active or convalescent COVID-19.

The J gene is TRBJ2-7, the V gene TRBV4-3; TRBD2 is a possible D gene (5 bases). The CDR3 runs to 17 residues. V lost 0 bases and J 0 bases, leaving 15 bases between the germline ends. The germline V gene has CDR1 LGHNA and CDR2 YSLEER. CDR3 bases: TGCGCCAGCAGCCAAGAATACGGACTGGGTAGCTCCTACGAGCAGTACTTC. Its translation: CASSQEYGLGSSYEQYF.

V and J are TRBV6-6 and TRBJ1-6, with 8 bases lining up with TRBD1. J lost 5 bases, V lost 2 bases, and 2 bases had no gene match. This CDR3 is 15 amino acids long. The germline gives CDR1 MNHNY, CDR2 SVGAGI (reference sequence). The CDR3 loop reads CASSYRTGNNSPLHF. The CDR3 DNA follows: TGTGCCAGCAGTTACCGGACAGGGAATAATTCACCCCTCCACTTT.

The chain is built from TRBV19 and TRBJ2-6; D perhaps matches TRBD2 (5 bases). Per germline, CDR1 LNHDA and CDR2 SQIVND (reference sequence). The CDR3 is 15 amino acids. V lost 5 bases and J 0 bases, leaving 8 bases between the germline ends. In nucleotides, the CDR3 is TGTGCCAGTAGTGCCGGGGACTCTGGGGCCAACGTCCTGACTTTC. This gives the protein CASSAGDSGANVLTF.

This chain links TRBV29-1 with TRBJ1-2, with a tentative D call TRBD1 (5 bases). V was clipped by 6 bases and J by 0 bases, with 5 bases between them. Germline CDR1 and CDR2: SQVTM and ANQGSEA. The CDR3 has 11 amino acids. The CDR3: CSVTANYGYTF. In DNA form, the CDR3 reads TGCAGCGTGACAGCTAACTATGGCTACACCTTC.

This chain joins TRBV7-9 and TRBJ1-6; D is unresolved. Germline V gene sequence: CDR1 SEHNR, CDR2 FQNEAQ (reference sequence). V lost 5 bases and J 0 bases, leaving 11 bases between the germline ends. The CDR3 contains 16 residues. The CDR3 protein is CASSPARSSYNSPLHF. Here the CDR3 DNA reads TGTGCCAGCAGCCCCGCTAGGAGCTCCTATAATTCACCCCTCCACTTT.

This rearrangement joins TRBV30 to TRBJ1-3; D might be TRBD1 (5 bases). This CDR3 region has 14 residues. The V gene lost 0 bases and the J gene lost 4 bases, with 10 bases spanning the gap. Germline V lookup: CDR1 GTSNPN, CDR2 SVGIG (reference sequence). CDR3 protein: CAWSVLTVGNTIYF. In DNA form, the CDR3 reads TGTGCCTGGAGTGTACTGACAGTAGGAAACACCATATATTTT.

CDR3 bases: TGTGCCAGCAGCCCTTCTTCAGGGTGGGTGAACACTGAAGCTTTCTTT. Protein product: CASSPSSGWVNTEAFF. The chain uses TRBV6-2 or TRBV6-3 and TRBJ1-1, with D possibly TRBD1 on 5 matching bases. CDR1 and CDR2 (germline): MNHEY, SVGEGT. CDR3 length equals 16 residues. V lost 6 bases, J lost 0 bases, and 17 bases lay in between.

The chain uses TRBV5-1 and TRBJ2-3, with TRBD1 matching over 7 bases. CDR3 size: 14 residues. V dropped 5 bases and J dropped 2; count of bases not matched to a gene: 5. Germline-derived CDR1 and CDR2 are SGHRS and YFSETQ. The CDR3, as DNA: TGCGCCAGCAGTTCGACAGGGTACACAGATACGCAGTATTTT. It translates to CASSSTGYTDTQYF.

This chain links TRBV11-1 with TRBJ2-1, with 9 bases identical to TRBD1. With 5 bases clipped from V and 7 bases from J, the junction kept 6 bases outside the gene matches. The CDR3 runs 14 residues. Germline CDR1 is SGHAT and CDR2 is FQDESV (reference sequence). The CDR3 DNA is TGTGCCAGCAGCGCGGTGACAGGGGGGAATGAGCAGTTCTTC. This encodes CASSAVTGGNEQFF.

This clone was observed a handful of times. This sequence joins TRBV28 and TRBJ1-1; the D is unclear. The CDR3 runs 14 residues. The germline V gene encodes CDR1 MDHEN and CDR2 SYDVKM. Deletions cut 5 bases from V and 7 bases from J, with 17 bases between. The CDR3 DNA reads as TGTGCCAGCAGTCAATCCTTGACGGGAATTGAAGCTTTCTTT. It codes for CASSQSLTGIEAFF. Filled out from reference TRBV28 and TRBJ1-1, the complete variable domain reads DVKVTQSSRYLVKRTGEKVFLECVQDMDHENMFWYRQDPGLGLRLIYFSYDVKMKEKGDIPEGYSVSREKKERFSLILESASTNQTSMYLCASSQSLTGIEAFFGQGTRLTVV.

V and J are TRBV27 and TRBJ2-2; D is uncertain. V was cut by 2 bases and J by 6 bases, with 13 bases left in between. CDR1 and CDR2 from the germline V gene are MNHEY and SMNVEV (reference sequence). The CDR3 totals 15 residues. CDR3 region: CASSLDAQVPGELFF. The CDR3 DNA follows: TGTGCCAGCAGTTTAGACGCTCAGGTGCCCGGGGAGCTGTTTTTT.

The chain uses TRBV15 and TRBJ1-2; D is unclear. The CDR3 consists of 15 residues. V was cut by 0 bases and J by 0 bases, with 8 bases left in between. Looked up from germline, CDR1 is LNHNV and CDR2 is YYDKDF (reference sequence). In DNA, the CDR3 is TGTGCCACCAGCAGAGATGCGAGCCCTAACTATGGCTACACCTTC. It codes for CATSRDASPNYGYTF.

CDR3 region: CASSETGNTEAFF. CDR3 coding DNA: TGTGCCAGCAGTGAAACGGGGAACACTGAAGCTTTCTTT. The chain employs TRBV2 and TRBJ1-1; D gene unclear. There are 13 residues in the CDR3. Trimming cost V 2 bases and J 1 base, with 5 bases left between them. The V gene's germline CDR1 is SNHLY and CDR2 FYNNEI.

The chain couples TRBV27 to TRBJ1-2; D perhaps matches TRBD1 (5 bases). In germline, CDR1 is MNHEY, CDR2 SMNVEV (reference sequence). Trimming removed 6 bases from V and 4 bases from J, with 15 bases in between. The CDR3 has 14 residues. CDR3 sequence (DNA): TGTGCCAGCAGATCTCTAGGGGAATCCTATGGCTACACCTTC. Translated: CASRSLGESYGYTF.

This clone has a single count. The V gene is TRBV7-2, the J gene TRBJ2-1, with 7 nucleotides matching TRBD1. Germline CDR1 reads SGHTA; CDR2 reads FQGNSA. The CDR3 loop spans 15 amino acids. V lost 5 bases to trimming and J lost 2 bases; unmatched junction nucleotides: 6. DNA for the CDR3: TGTGCCAGCAGCCGGGACAGCCCTCCCTACAATGAGCAGTTCTTC. It is translated as CASSRDSPPYNEQFF.

The chain combines TRBV7-9 with TRBJ2-3; TRBD2 matches at 15 bases. V shed 5 bases and J 5 bases; nucleotides not matched to a gene: 14. Germline-derived CDR1 and CDR2 are SEHNR and FQNEAQ (reference sequence). The CDR3 is 19 residues long. CDR3 residues: CASSTRTSGGAGGLDTQYF. CDR3 in DNA: TGTGCCAGCAGCACCCGGACTAGCGGGGGGGCGGGTGGATTAGATACGCAGTATTTT.

The gene calls are TRBV29-1 and TRBJ2-5; D perhaps matches TRBD1 (6 bases). The CDR3 totals 12 residues. V was pared by 7 bases and J by 1 base, with 10 bases between. Germline lookup yields CDR1 SQVTM and CDR2 ANQGSEA. CDR3 loop: CSAQGGQETQYF. DNA for the CDR3: TGCAGCGCTCAAGGGGGCCAAGAGACCCAGTACTTC. The whole variable domain, remainder taken from reference TRBV29-1 and TRBJ2-5, is SAVISQKPSRDICQRGTSLTIQCQVDSQVTMMFWYRQQPGQSLTLIATANQGSEATYESGFVIDKFPISRPNLTFSTLTVSNMSPEDSSIYLCSAQGGQETQYFGPGTRLLVL.

V is TRBV5-4 and J is TRBJ2-1; 7 bases fit TRBD2. V shed 0 bases, J shed 0 bases, and the junction held 12 bases outside the gene matches. In germline, CDR1 is SGHNT, CDR2 YYREEE (reference sequence). This CDR3 comprises 19 residues. The CDR3 reads CASSLGGWLAGDSYNEQFF. The CDR3 DNA sequence: TGTGCCAGCAGCTTGGGGGGCTGGCTTGCGGGGGACTCCTACAATGAGCAGTTCTTC.

The chain recombines TRBV10-2 with TRBJ2-7, with D possibly being TRBD2 (5 bases). Trimming took 3 bases from V and 12 from J, leaving 12 bases between them. The germline V gene has CDR1 WSHSY and CDR2 SAAADI. This CDR3 is 11 amino acids long. Here the CDR3 reads CASSEAEATYF. For the CDR3, the DNA is TGCGCCAGCAGTGAAGCGGAGGCAACGTACTTC.

The rearrangement links TRBV7-2 to TRBJ2-7; 13 bases agree with TRBD2. The germline V gene encodes CDR1 SGHTA and CDR2 FQGNSA. With V trimmed by 4 bases and J by 3 bases, 12 bases remained unmatched. This CDR3 is 18 amino acids long. The CDR3, as DNA: TGTGCCAGCAGCTCTACAGAGATTGGACTAGCGGGGGACTACGAGCAGTACTTC. Translating it yields CASSSTEIGLAGDYEQYF.

The chain uses TRBV3-1 (or the pseudogene TRBV3-2) and TRBJ1-6; D perhaps matches TRBD1 (6 bases). Trimming cost V 2 bases and J 7 bases, with 9 bases left between them. The V gene's germline CDR1 is LGHDT and CDR2 YNNKEL (reference sequence). The CDR3 runs 14 residues. DNA for the CDR3: TGTGCCAGCAGCCAAAAAACAGGGAATTCACCCCTCCACTTT. This encodes CASSQKTGNSPLHF.

In its sample, this clone was seen a few times. This rearrangement joins TRBV7-8 to TRBJ2-7; a possible D gene is TRBD2 (5 bases). CDR3 size: 14 residues. The V end lost 5 bases, the J end lost 5 bases, and 16 bases lay between the germline ends. Germline V CDR1 and CDR2: SGHVS, FQNEAQ. The CDR3 loop reads CASSPRAWGDEQYF. CDR3 sequence (DNA): TGTGCCAGCAGCCCCCGGGCTTGGGGAGACGAGCAGTACTTC. The whole variable domain, remainder taken from reference TRBV7-8 and TRBJ2-7, is GAGVSQSPRYKVAKRGQDVALRCDPISGHVSLFWYQQALGQGPEFLTYFQNEAQLDKSGLPSDRFFAERPEGSVSTLKIQRTQQEDSAVYLCASSPRAWGDEQYFGPGTRLTVT.

The V call is TRBV7-3, the J call TRBJ1-1; 7 bases fit TRBD1. The CDR3 sequence is 14 residues long. J lost 5 bases, V lost 0 bases, and 3 bases had no gene match. The germline CDR1 and CDR2 sequences are SGHTA and FQGTGA. CDR3 residues: CASSLTPGGTEAFF. CDR3 bases: TGTGCCAGCAGCTTAACCCCAGGGGGTACTGAAGCTTTCTTT.

The chain uses TRBV4-3 and TRBJ1-3; TRBD1 might be the D (5 bases). Germline assignment: CDR1 LGHNA and CDR2 YSLEER. This CDR3 is 16 amino acids long. V gave up 4 bases and J gave up 2 bases, with 15 bases separating them. CDR3 coding DNA: TGCGCCAGCAGCCTCTTCCTGGGAGGGGCTGGAAACACCATATATTTT. Its protein is CASSLFLGGAGNTIYF.

This clone came up a few times. The chain recombines TRBV5-1 with TRBJ1-1; D uncertain. Germline loops: CDR1 SGHRS, CDR2 YFSETQ. This CDR3 region has 13 residues. Between the trimmed V and J ends, which lost 0 bases and 1 base, there was a span of 4 bases. The CDR3 nucleotides read TGCGCCAGCAGCTTGGTGGCGAACACTGAAGCTTTCTTT. This codes for CASSLVANTEAFF.

The chain uses TRBV18 and TRBJ2-2; weak D call: TRBD1 (6 bases). Per germline, CDR1 KGHSH and CDR2 LQKENI. Trimming pared 11 bases from V and 4 bases from J, leaving 20 bases between. The CDR3 spans 15 residues. In DNA form, the CDR3 reads TGTGCCGTGCCGACAGGCCCGGGGTTCACCGGGGAGCTGTTTTTT. The encoded protein is CAVPTGPGFTGELFF.

Only one count was recorded for this clone. The rearrangement links TRBV11-2 to TRBJ1-1; no reliable D call. The CDR3 length is 15 residues. The V gene's germline CDR1 is SGHAT and CDR2 FQNNGV. Trimming pared 6 bases from V and 0 bases from J, leaving 14 bases between. The CDR3 DNA follows: TGTGCCAGCAGTCTCTACAGCAACATGAACACTGAAGCTTTCTTT. Encoded protein: CASSLYSNMNTEAFF.

The chain joins TRBV9 to TRBJ1-2, with TRBD1 matching 10 bases. Germline CDR1 and CDR2: SGDLS and YYNGEE. The junction had 6 bases not matched to a gene; V was cut back by 4 bases and J by 0 bases. The CDR3 consists of 16 residues. The CDR3: CASSPGQGVPNYGYTF. The CDR3 DNA reads TGTGCCAGCAGCCCAGGACAGGGGGTCCCTAACTATGGCTACACCTTC. The whole variable domain, remainder taken from reference TRBV9 and TRBJ1-2, is DSGVTQTPKHLITATGQRVTLRCSPRSGDLSVYWYQQSLDQGLQFLIQYYNGEERAKGNILERFSAQQFPDLHSELNLSSLELGDSALYFCASSPGQGVPNYGYTFGSGTRLTVV.

This chain links TRBV5-1 with TRBJ1-2; D call uncertain. V was shortened by 2 bases and J by 0 bases, with 5 bases between the two germline ends. The CDR3 has 13 residues. CDR1 is SGHRS and CDR2 is YFSETQ in the germline V gene. DNA of the CDR3: TGCGCCAGCAGCTTAGCGTCTAACTATGGCTACACCTTC. It encodes CASSLASNYGYTF.